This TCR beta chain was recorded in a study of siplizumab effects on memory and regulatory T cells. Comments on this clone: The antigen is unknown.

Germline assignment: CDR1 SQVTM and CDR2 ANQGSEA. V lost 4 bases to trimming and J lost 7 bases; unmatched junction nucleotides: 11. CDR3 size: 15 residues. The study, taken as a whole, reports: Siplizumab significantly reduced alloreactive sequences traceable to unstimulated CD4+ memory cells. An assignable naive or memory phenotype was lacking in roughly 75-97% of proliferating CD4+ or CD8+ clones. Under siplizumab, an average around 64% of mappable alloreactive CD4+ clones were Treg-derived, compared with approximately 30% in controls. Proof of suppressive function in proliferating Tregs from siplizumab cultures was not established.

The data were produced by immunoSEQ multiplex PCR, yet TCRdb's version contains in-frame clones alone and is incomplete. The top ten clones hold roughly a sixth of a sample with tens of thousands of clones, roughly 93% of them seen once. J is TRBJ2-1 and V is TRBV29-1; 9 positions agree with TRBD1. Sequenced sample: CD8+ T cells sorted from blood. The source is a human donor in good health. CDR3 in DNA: TGCAGCGTTGTTTCGCTGACAGGGGGGCGGAATGAGCAGTTCTTC. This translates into CSVVSLTGGRNEQFF.